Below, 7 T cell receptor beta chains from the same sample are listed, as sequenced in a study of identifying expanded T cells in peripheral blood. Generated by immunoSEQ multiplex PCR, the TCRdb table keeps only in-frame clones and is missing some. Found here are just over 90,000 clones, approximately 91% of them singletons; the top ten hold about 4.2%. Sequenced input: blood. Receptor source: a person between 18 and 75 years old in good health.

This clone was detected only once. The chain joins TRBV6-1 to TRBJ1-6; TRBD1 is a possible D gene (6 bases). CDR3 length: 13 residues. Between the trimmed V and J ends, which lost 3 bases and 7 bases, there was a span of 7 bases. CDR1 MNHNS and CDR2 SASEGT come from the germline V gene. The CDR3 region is CASSDTGNSPLHF. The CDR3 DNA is TGTGCCAGCAGTGATACAGGGAATTCACCCCTCCACTTT.

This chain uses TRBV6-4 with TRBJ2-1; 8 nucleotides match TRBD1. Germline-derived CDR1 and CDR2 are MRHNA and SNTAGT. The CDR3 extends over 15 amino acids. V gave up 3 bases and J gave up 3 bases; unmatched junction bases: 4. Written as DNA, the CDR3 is TGTGCCAGCAGTGATGAACAGGGGGGCTACAATGAGCAGTTCTTC. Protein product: CASSDEQGGYNEQFF.

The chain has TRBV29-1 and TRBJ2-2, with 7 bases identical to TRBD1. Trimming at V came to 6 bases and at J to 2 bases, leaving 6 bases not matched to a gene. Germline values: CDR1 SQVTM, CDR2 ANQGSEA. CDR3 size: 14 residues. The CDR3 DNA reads TGCAGCGTCGCCGGGACAGACAACACCGGGGAGCTGTTTTTT. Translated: CSVAGTDNTGELFF.

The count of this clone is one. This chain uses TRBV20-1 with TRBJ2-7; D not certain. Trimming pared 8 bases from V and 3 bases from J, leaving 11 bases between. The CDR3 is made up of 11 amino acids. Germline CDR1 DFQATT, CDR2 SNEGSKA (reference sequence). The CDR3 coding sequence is TGCAGTCAATTATTAAGCTACGAGCAGTACTTC. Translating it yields CSQLLSYEQYF.

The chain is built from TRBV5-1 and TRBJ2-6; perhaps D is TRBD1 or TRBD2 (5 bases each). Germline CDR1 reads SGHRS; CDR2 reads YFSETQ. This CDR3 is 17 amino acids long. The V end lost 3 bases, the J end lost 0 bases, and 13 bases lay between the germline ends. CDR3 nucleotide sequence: TGCGCCAGCAGCTCGACGGGACGGTACTCTGGGGCCAACGTCCTGACTTTC. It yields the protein CASSSTGRYSGANVLTF.

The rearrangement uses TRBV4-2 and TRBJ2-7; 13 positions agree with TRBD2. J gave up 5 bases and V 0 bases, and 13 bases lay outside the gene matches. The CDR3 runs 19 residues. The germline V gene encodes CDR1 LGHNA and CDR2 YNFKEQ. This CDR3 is CASSQEGVRTSGRLDEQYF. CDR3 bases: TGTGCCAGCAGCCAAGAGGGGGTAAGGACTAGCGGGAGACTCGACGAGCAGTACTTC.

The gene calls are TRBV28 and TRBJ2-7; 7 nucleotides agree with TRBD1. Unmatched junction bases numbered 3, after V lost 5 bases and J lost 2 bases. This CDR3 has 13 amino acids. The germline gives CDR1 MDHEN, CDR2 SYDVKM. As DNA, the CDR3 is TGTGCCAGCAGTAACAGGGGAGCCTACGAGCAGTACTTC. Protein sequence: CASSNRGAYEQYF. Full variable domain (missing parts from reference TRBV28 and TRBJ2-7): DVKVTQSSRYLVKRTGEKVFLECVQDMDHENMFWYRQDPGLGLRLIYFSYDVKMKEKGDIPEGYSVSREKKERFSLILESASTNQTSMYLCASSNRGAYEQYFGPGTRLTVT.